The rows below give T cell receptor beta chains drawn from one sample of a study of T-cell memory formation after mild COVID-19. TCRdb re-analysed the 5' RACE reads in MiXCR, keeping a single row per CDR3 protein. Among about 310,000 distinct CDR3 sequences, approximately 20% were seen once, and the ten largest hold around 21%. The specimen was PBMCs or a T cell subset sorted from them (not recorded which). These receptors all come from a man between 18 and 35 years old who had mild COVID-19 (a few samples of this study predate the infection). Cell type and time point are not known. Both conserved end residues are part of each CDR3. The D gene is left open where the match is weak. Clone sizes are given selectively: once, few, many, or a class where the clone is expanded.

v_call: TRBV12-3/TRBV12-4; d_call: TRBD2; j_call: TRBJ2-7; clone_size: few; cdr3_nt: TGTGCCAGCGGCAGACTAGCGGCCCTCTACGAGCAGTACTTC; cdr3_aa: CASGRLAALYEQYF
v_call: TRBV29-1; d_call: TRBD1; j_call: TRBJ2-1; clone_size: few; cdr3_nt: TGCAGCTCGTCCGGGACAGTGCGTTACAATGAGCAGTTCTTC; cdr3_aa: CSSSGTVRYNEQFF
v_call: TRBV4-3; d_call: TRBD1; j_call: TRBJ1-6; clone_size: -; cdr3_nt: TGCGCCAGCAGCCAAGACGTCGGACAGGGGGGCAATTCACCCCTCCACTTT; cdr3_aa: CASSQDVGQGGNSPLHF
v_call: TRBV4-3; d_call: -; j_call: TRBJ2-7; clone_size: -; cdr3_nt: TGCGCCAGCAGCCCAAACATGGGATCCGAGCAGTACTTC; cdr3_aa: CASSPNMGSEQYF
v_call: TRBV6-5; d_call: TRBD1; j_call: TRBJ2-3; clone_size: -; cdr3_nt: TGTGCCAGCACCTCGTCTGACAGGGTTGGAGATACGCAGTATTTT; cdr3_aa: CASTSSDRVGDTQYF
v_call: TRBV29-1; d_call: -; j_call: TRBJ2-3; clone_size: few; cdr3_nt: TGCAGCGTTTGTACAGGGAGCGCAGATACGCAGTATTTT; cdr3_aa: CSVCTGSADTQYF
v_call: TRBV10-3; d_call: -; j_call: TRBJ2-7; clone_size: few; cdr3_nt: TGTGCCATCAGTGACGGGACGTACGAGCAGTACTTC; cdr3_aa: CAISDGTYEQYF
v_call: TRBV6-2/TRBV6-3; d_call: -; j_call: TRBJ2-7; clone_size: few; cdr3_nt: TGTGCCAGCAGTTCTCCAAGAACGATATCCGAGCAGTACTTC; cdr3_aa: CASSSPRTISEQYF
v_call: TRBV5-1; d_call: TRBD1; j_call: TRBJ1-2; clone_size: few; cdr3_nt: TGCGCCAGCAGCCTGGAAGCTCAGGGGGCGGGTGGCTACACCTTC; cdr3_aa: CASSLEAQGAGGYTF
v_call: TRBV7-9; d_call: -; j_call: TRBJ1-1; clone_size: -; cdr3_nt: TGTGCCAGCAGCTTGTGGGGGGAACCAGCTTTCTTT; cdr3_aa: CASSLWGEPAFF
v_call: TRBV20-1; d_call: -; j_call: TRBJ1-4; clone_size: -; cdr3_nt: TGCAGTGCCCTTCGGGGGGGAACTAATGAAAAACTGTTTTTT; cdr3_aa: CSALRGGTNEKLFF
v_call: TRBV11-2; d_call: -; j_call: TRBJ2-3; clone_size: -; cdr3_nt: TGTGCCAGCAGCTCTCAGGGGCGTAGCACAGATACGCAGTATTTT; cdr3_aa: CASSSQGRSTDTQYF
v_call: TRBV7-9; d_call: TRBD2; j_call: TRBJ2-5; clone_size: few; cdr3_nt: TGTGCCAGCAGCTCCGGACTAGCGGGGGACGGTGAGACCCAGTACTTC; cdr3_aa: CASSSGLAGDGETQYF
v_call: TRBV12-3/TRBV12-4; d_call: -; j_call: TRBJ2-7; clone_size: -; cdr3_nt: TGTGCCAGCAGCTCAATAGACAGCGTCTCCTACGAGCAGTACTTC; cdr3_aa: CASSSIDSVSYEQYF
v_call: TRBV25-1; d_call: -; j_call: TRBJ2-7; clone_size: -; cdr3_nt: TGTGCCAGCAGAGACACCTACGAGCAGTACTTC; cdr3_aa: CASRDTYEQYF
v_call: TRBV27; d_call: -; j_call: TRBJ1-5; clone_size: -; cdr3_nt: TGTGCCAGCAGTTTAGTAGGCAGTAAGAATCAGCCCCAGCATTTT; cdr3_aa: CASSLVGSKNQPQHF
v_call: TRBV7-3; d_call: -; j_call: TRBJ1-6; clone_size: few; cdr3_nt: TGTGCCAGCAGCTCAGCACGGAATTCACCCCTCCACTTT; cdr3_aa: CASSSARNSPLHF
v_call: TRBV12-3/TRBV12-4; d_call: TRBD1; j_call: TRBJ2-2; clone_size: -; cdr3_nt: TGTGCCAGCAGGACAGGGACCGTAAGCGAGCTGTTTTTT; cdr3_aa: CASRTGTVSELFF
v_call: TRBV29-1; d_call: -; j_call: TRBJ1-2; clone_size: -; cdr3_nt: TGCAGCGTCCAGGGAAGGGCCTTGGGCTACACCTTC; cdr3_aa: CSVQGRALGYTF
v_call: TRBV20-1; d_call: TRBD2; j_call: TRBJ2-5; clone_size: few; cdr3_nt: TGCAGTGCCCTCCGGGGGGTAGAGACCCAGTACTTC; cdr3_aa: CSALRGVETQYF
v_call: TRBV5-5; d_call: -; j_call: TRBJ2-5; clone_size: few; cdr3_nt: TGTGCCAGCAGAGGGGTATCGGCGGAGACCCAGTACTTC; cdr3_aa: CASRGVSAETQYF
v_call: TRBV27; d_call: -; j_call: TRBJ2-2; clone_size: few; cdr3_nt: TGTGCCAGCAGTTTCCCGGACACCCGGGAGCTGTTTTTT; cdr3_aa: CASSFPDTRELFF
v_call: TRBV4-2; d_call: TRBD1; j_call: TRBJ1-1; clone_size: -; cdr3_nt: TGTGCCAGCAGCCAAGTTGTAGGGGGCAGGAGCACTGAAGCTTTCTTT; cdr3_aa: CASSQVVGGRSTEAFF
v_call: TRBV4-1; d_call: -; j_call: TRBJ2-7; clone_size: -; cdr3_nt: TGCGCCAGCAGCCAAGATTTTTCGGTAAGGTACCTTGGGACCTACGAGCAGTACTTC; cdr3_aa: CASSQDFSVRYLGTYEQYF
v_call: TRBV9; d_call: TRBD1; j_call: TRBJ2-2; clone_size: few; cdr3_nt: TGTGCCAGCAGCGGACAGGGCTCCAACACCGGGGAGCTGTTTTTT; cdr3_aa: CASSGQGSNTGELFF
v_call: TRBV10-3; d_call: TRBD2; j_call: TRBJ2-7; clone_size: -; cdr3_nt: TGTGCCATCAGCGGGCTAGCGGGGGATATCTCCTACGAGCAGTACTTC; cdr3_aa: CAISGLAGDISYEQYF
v_call: TRBV20-1; d_call: -; j_call: TRBJ1-3; clone_size: -; cdr3_nt: TGCAGTGCTAGAGCGGACAGAGACAACACCATATATTTT; cdr3_aa: CSARADRDNTIYF
v_call: TRBV5-5; d_call: -; j_call: TRBJ2-3; clone_size: few; cdr3_nt: TGTGCCAGCAGCTTGCTCGGGGGCGGCGGCACAGATACGCAGTATTTT; cdr3_aa: CASSLLGGGGTDTQYF
v_call: TRBV29-1; d_call: TRBD1; j_call: TRBJ2-3; clone_size: many; cdr3_nt: TGCAGCGTCGGGGACAGGGTTTCGTCCCTTACAGATACGCAGTATTTT; cdr3_aa: CSVGDRVSSLTDTQYF
v_call: TRBV18; d_call: -; j_call: TRBJ1-2; clone_size: -; cdr3_nt: TGTGCCAGCTCACCGGGACGGCGAGGCTATGGCTACACCTTC; cdr3_aa: CASSPGRRGYGYTF
v_call: TRBV10-3; d_call: -; j_call: TRBJ2-1; clone_size: -; cdr3_nt: TGTGCCATCAGTGATTTGGGTGAGCAGTTCTTC; cdr3_aa: CAISDLGEQFF
v_call: TRBV7-9; d_call: -; j_call: TRBJ2-1; clone_size: few; cdr3_nt: TGTGCCAGCAGCGGTCTCTATGAGCAGTTCTTC; cdr3_aa: CASSGLYEQFF
v_call: TRBV9; d_call: TRBD1; j_call: TRBJ2-1; clone_size: few; cdr3_nt: TGTGCCAGCGGGGACAGGGAAAACGGTACGCGCTACAATGAGCAGTTCTTC; cdr3_aa: CASGDRENGTRYNEQFF
v_call: TRBV5-1; d_call: TRBD1; j_call: TRBJ1-2; clone_size: few; cdr3_nt: TGCGCCAGCAGCCAACTCACAGGGGTAGATGGCTACACCTTC; cdr3_aa: CASSQLTGVDGYTF
v_call: TRBV28; d_call: TRBD2; j_call: TRBJ2-2; clone_size: few; cdr3_nt: TGTGCCAGCAGTACTTTAGCGGGGGGAATCCCCGGGGAGCTGTTTTTT; cdr3_aa: CASSTLAGGIPGELFF
v_call: TRBV7-6; d_call: -; j_call: TRBJ1-6; clone_size: -; cdr3_nt: TGTGCCAGCAGCTTAGACGCGGGCTATAATTCACCCCTCCACTTT; cdr3_aa: CASSLDAGYNSPLHF
v_call: TRBV19; d_call: TRBD2; j_call: TRBJ2-1; clone_size: few; cdr3_nt: TGTGCCAGTAGTATACTCCCGGGGGGGTACAATGAGCAGTTCTTC; cdr3_aa: CASSILPGGYNEQFF
v_call: TRBV5-1; d_call: -; j_call: TRBJ2-4; clone_size: few; cdr3_nt: TGCGCCAGCAGCTTGGAGACCCCTCAGAACATTCAGTACTTC; cdr3_aa: CASSLETPQNIQYF
v_call: TRBV4-3; d_call: -; j_call: TRBJ2-5; clone_size: -; cdr3_nt: TGCGCCAGCAGCCAAGGGGACCGGGCAGGGACCGGCGAGACCCAGTACTTC; cdr3_aa: CASSQGDRAGTGETQYF
v_call: TRBV5-1; d_call: TRBD2; j_call: TRBJ2-5; clone_size: -; cdr3_nt: TGCGCCAGCAGCTCCTCGGTAGCGGGGGGCTACCAAGAGACCCAGTACTTC; cdr3_aa: CASSSSVAGGYQETQYF
v_call: TRBV6-5; d_call: TRBD1; j_call: TRBJ1-2; clone_size: few; cdr3_nt: TGTGCCAGCAGTTACTGGAGCGGGACAGACCCTAACTATGGCTACACCTTC; cdr3_aa: CASSYWSGTDPNYGYTF
v_call: TRBV5-1; d_call: -; j_call: TRBJ1-1; clone_size: many; cdr3_nt: TGCGCCAGCAGCTTGGGGGCGATGAACACTGAAGCTTTCTTT; cdr3_aa: CASSLGAMNTEAFF
v_call: TRBV7-9; d_call: -; j_call: TRBJ1-4; clone_size: -; cdr3_nt: TGTGCCAGCAGTGGGGGTAATATAGAAAAACTGTTTTTT; cdr3_aa: CASSGGNIEKLFF
v_call: TRBV7-9; d_call: -; j_call: TRBJ1-1; clone_size: few; cdr3_nt: TGTGCCAGCAGCCCGCGTGGCGACGCAAACACTGAAGCTTTCTTT; cdr3_aa: CASSPRGDANTEAFF
v_call: TRBV23-1; d_call: -; j_call: TRBJ2-6; clone_size: -; cdr3_nt: TGCGCCAGCAGTCAGCACCACTCTGGGGCCAACGTCCTGACTTTC; cdr3_aa: CASSQHHSGANVLTF
v_call: TRBV3-1; d_call: -; j_call: TRBJ2-3; clone_size: -; cdr3_nt: TGTGCCAGCAGCCAAGTGGGTAGCCGGGGACCGGGCACAGATACGCAGTATTTT; cdr3_aa: CASSQVGSRGPGTDTQYF
v_call: TRBV29-1; d_call: -; j_call: TRBJ1-1; clone_size: -; cdr3_nt: TGCAGCGTTGAACGCCCGGGGAGGAACACTGAAGCTTTCTTT; cdr3_aa: CSVERPGRNTEAFF
v_call: TRBV20-1; d_call: -; j_call: TRBJ1-4; clone_size: few; cdr3_nt: TGCAGTGCTAGGACCGGCGGCAATGAAAAACTGTTTTTT; cdr3_aa: CSARTGGNEKLFF
v_call: TRBV12-5; d_call: -; j_call: TRBJ2-2; clone_size: few; cdr3_nt: TGTGCTAGTGGTCCGAGACAAGGTGGAGGCACCGGGGAGCTGTTTTTT; cdr3_aa: CASGPRQGGGTGELFF
v_call: TRBV7-3; d_call: -; j_call: TRBJ2-1; clone_size: few; cdr3_nt: TGTGCCAGCAGCCGGACATATTACAATGAGCAGTTCTTC; cdr3_aa: CASSRTYYNEQFF
v_call: TRBV19; d_call: -; j_call: TRBJ2-7; clone_size: few; cdr3_nt: TGTGCCAGTAGTGCGCGGCTAAACGAGCAGTACTTC; cdr3_aa: CASSARLNEQYF
v_call: TRBV18; d_call: -; j_call: TRBJ2-2; clone_size: -; cdr3_nt: TGTGCCAGCTCACTTCGTTTGGGCGACTTCGGGGAGCTGTTTTTT; cdr3_aa: CASSLRLGDFGELFF
v_call: TRBV7-2; d_call: -; j_call: TRBJ2-7; clone_size: -; cdr3_nt: TGTGCCAGCAGCTTATTCGGCCCTGAGCAGTACTTC; cdr3_aa: CASSLFGPEQYF
v_call: TRBV28; d_call: TRBD1; j_call: TRBJ2-5; clone_size: -; cdr3_nt: TGTGCCAGCATACACAGGGGGCTCGGTCTAGAGACCCAGTACTTC; cdr3_aa: CASIHRGLGLETQYF
v_call: TRBV5-1; d_call: -; j_call: TRBJ2-5; clone_size: -; cdr3_nt: TGCGCCAGCAGCTTGAAGGTGGGGGGGCCAGAGACCCAGTACTTC; cdr3_aa: CASSLKVGGPETQYF
v_call: TRBV7-9; d_call: TRBD1; j_call: TRBJ1-1; clone_size: -; cdr3_nt: TGTGCCAGCACTTCTTGGACAGGGATGAACACTGAAGCTTTCTTT; cdr3_aa: CASTSWTGMNTEAFF
v_call: TRBV7-2; d_call: -; j_call: TRBJ1-4; clone_size: few; cdr3_nt: TGTGCCAGCAGCCCAACCAACCTCAGGATGCTAGATGAAAAACTGTTTTTT; cdr3_aa: CASSPTNLRMLDEKLFF
v_call: TRBV20-1; d_call: -; j_call: TRBJ2-2; clone_size: few; cdr3_nt: TGCAGTGCTAGAAGCTATACGATTGAAGTAGGGGAGCTGTTTTTT; cdr3_aa: CSARSYTIEVGELFF
v_call: TRBV12-3/TRBV12-4; d_call: -; j_call: TRBJ1-1; clone_size: -; cdr3_nt: TGTGCCAGCAGTTTTTTGCCGTCGGGGAACACTGAAGCTTTCTTT; cdr3_aa: CASSFLPSGNTEAFF
v_call: TRBV12-3/TRBV12-4; d_call: TRBD1; j_call: TRBJ1-5; clone_size: -; cdr3_nt: TGTGCCAGCAGCCCTAGACAGGGGGCGGGGGTTGGACAGCCCCAGCATTTT; cdr3_aa: CASSPRQGAGVGQPQHF